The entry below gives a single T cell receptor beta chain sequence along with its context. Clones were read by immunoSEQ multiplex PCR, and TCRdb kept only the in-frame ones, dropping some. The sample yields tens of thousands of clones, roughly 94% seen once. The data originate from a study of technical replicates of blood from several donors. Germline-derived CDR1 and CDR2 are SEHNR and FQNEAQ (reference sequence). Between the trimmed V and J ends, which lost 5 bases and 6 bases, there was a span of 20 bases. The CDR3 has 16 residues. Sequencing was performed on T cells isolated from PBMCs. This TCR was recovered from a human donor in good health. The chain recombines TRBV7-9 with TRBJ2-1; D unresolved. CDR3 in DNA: TGTGCCAGCAGCCTTTTACACGGGTCGCCGGGCAATGAGCAGTTCTTC. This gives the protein CASSLLHGSPGNEQFF.